The 27 T cell receptor beta chains reported below all come from one sample, sequenced in a study of T cells in localized non-small cell lung cancer. Data came from immunoSEQ multiplex PCR; TCRdb stores just in-frame clones and leaves some out. The sample carries about 33,000 clones, around 90% recorded once. The material sequenced was peripheral blood mononuclear cells, taken before any cancer treatment. The receptors originated from a man aged 35 to 69 with stage III lung adenocarcinoma.

The chain joins TRBV7-2 to TRBJ2-5; 11 bases align to TRBD2. Germline V lookup: CDR1 SGHTA, CDR2 FQGNSA. J lost 7 bases, V lost 5 bases, and 15 bases had no gene match. The CDR3 consists of 17 residues. As DNA, the CDR3 is TGTGCCAGCAGCCTTAGCGGGGGGGCTGGTATGAGGGGGACCCAGTACTTC. Translation gives CASSLSGGAGMRGTQYF.

J is TRBJ1-3 and V is TRBV6-1; 9 nucleotides align to TRBD1. V was clipped by 6 bases and J by 0 bases; unmatched bases: 3. The V gene's germline CDR1 is MNHNS and CDR2 SASEGT. CDR3 length: 15 amino acids. The CDR3 protein is CASSLGQGSGNTIYF. The CDR3 bases are TGTGCCAGCAGCTTGGGACAGGGCTCTGGAAACACCATATATTTT.

The DNA of the CDR3 is TGTGCCAGCTCACCTGACGTTGCAACTAATGAAAAACTGTTTTTT. It yields the protein CASSPDVATNEKLFF. The chain recombines TRBV18 with TRBJ1-4; D call uncertain. The CDR3 extends over 15 amino acids. Germline V gene data show CDR1 as KGHSH and CDR2 as LQKENI. Trimming pared 3 bases from V and 0 bases from J, leaving 8 bases between.

V and J are TRBV4-2 and TRBJ2-7, with D perhaps matching TRBD1 (7 bases). V was cut by 5 bases and J by 0 bases, with 20 bases left in between. Germline CDR1 and CDR2: LGHNA and YNFKEQ. The CDR3 consists of 17 residues. The CDR3 loop reads CASSFSAGRDSSYEQYF. The CDR3 bases are TGTGCCAGCAGCTTCTCCGCCGGGCGGGACAGCTCCTACGAGCAGTACTTC.

The chain recombines TRBV28 with TRBJ1-1; possible D gene TRBD1, 6 bases. V dropped 3 bases and J dropped 14 bases, with 19 bases sitting between them. The germline V gene has CDR1 MDHEN and CDR2 SYDVKM. The CDR3 runs 13 residues. The DNA for the CDR3 is TGTGCCAGCAGTTTCTCAGGGGTCCCCGTGGTATTCTTT. Its translation: CASSFSGVPVVFF.

V gene TRBV20-1 combines with J gene TRBJ1-2; no clear D gene. The CDR3 loop spans 11 amino acids. Germline loops: CDR1 DFQATT, CDR2 SNEGSKA (reference sequence). Trimming removed 6 bases at V and 8 bases at J, with 13 bases between. DNA for the CDR3: TGCAGTGCGCCAAGCGGTCCCGGCTACACCTTC. It yields the protein CSAPSGPGYTF.

The chain uses TRBV11-3 and TRBJ1-4; 9 bases match TRBD1. Germline CDR1 SGHNT, CDR2 YENEEA. The trim removed 3 bases at V and 6 bases at J, leaving 14 bases unmatched. The CDR3 spans 18 residues. The CDR3 coding sequence is TGTGCCAGCAGCTTTTGTAAGGGTCAACAGGGGGCAGATGAAAAACTGTTTTTT. It codes for CASSFCKGQQGADEKLFF.

The gene calls are TRBV19 and TRBJ1-1; D gene uncertain. The CDR3 runs to 13 residues. V lost 7 bases and J lost 0, with 9 bases in between. CDR1 is LNHDA and CDR2 is SQIVND in the germline V gene (reference sequence). The CDR3 loop reads CASKGRLNTEAFF. CDR3 DNA: TGTGCCAGTAAGGGCAGATTGAACACTGAAGCTTTCTTT.

The J gene is TRBJ1-1, the V gene TRBV5-1; D remains unclear. Germline CDR1 is SGHRS and CDR2 is YFSETQ. The V end was cut by 1 base, the J end by 3 bases, with 10 bases between. This CDR3 contains 14 residues. In DNA form, the CDR3 reads TGCGCCAGCAGCTTGTCTCCAACGGACACTGAAGCTTTCTTT. It encodes CASSLSPTDTEAFF.

The gene calls are TRBV6-5 and TRBJ1-2; no clear D gene. V lost 2 bases to trimming and J lost 0 bases, with 4 bases between them. Germline lookup yields CDR1 MNHEY and CDR2 SVGAGI. The CDR3 runs 13 residues. CDR3 residues: CASSYLPNYGYTF. Here the CDR3 DNA reads TGTGCCAGCAGTTACCTCCCTAACTATGGCTACACCTTC.

The chain couples TRBV12-2 to TRBJ1-3. TRBV12-2 is a pseudogene. The CDR3 length is 17 residues. This chain's CDR3 is CASRLGRGPRPGNTIYF. The CDR3 DNA reads as TGTGCAAGTCGCTTAGGCCGGGGCCCGAGGCCTGGAAACACCATATATTTT.

The genes are TRBV7-6 and TRBJ2-3; no firm D call. The germline CDR1 and CDR2 sequences are SGHVS and FNYEAQ. The V and J ends lost 2 bases and 0 bases respectively, with 9 bases between them. The CDR3 is 15 residues long. In DNA, the CDR3 is TGTGCCAGCAGCTTAAGTATTCGGAGCACAGATACGCAGTATTTT. Amino acids: CASSLSIRSTDTQYF.

J is TRBJ2-6 and V is TRBV18; D is perhaps TRBD1 (6 bases). Germline values: CDR1 KGHSH, CDR2 LQKENI. The V end lost 2 bases, the J end lost 0 bases, and 14 bases lay between the germline ends. The CDR3 runs to 18 residues. The CDR3 DNA follows: TGTGCCAGCTCACCAGACAGGTTGACGGTCTCTGGGGCCAACGTCCTGACTTTC. Protein: CASSPDRLTVSGANVLTF.

This chain connects TRBV18 to TRBJ2-1; D gene unclear. The germline gives CDR1 KGHSH, CDR2 LQKENI. This CDR3 contains 12 residues. Trimming left V 4 bases short and J 4 bases short, with 5 bases between. CDR3 nucleotide sequence: TGTGCCAGCTCACTTGATTACAATGAGCAGTTCTTC. Protein sequence: CASSLDYNEQFF.

CDR3 bases: TGCGCCAGCAGCCAAGACACCGGGCCCACGAACACCGGGGAGCTGTTTTTT. Protein product: CASSQDTGPTNTGELFF. J is TRBJ2-2 and V is TRBV4-1, with unresolved D. Between the trimmed V and J ends, which lost 0 bases and 0 bases, there was a span of 11 bases. Per the germline V gene, CDR1 is MGHRA and CDR2 is YSYEKL. This CDR3 spans 17 amino acids.

The chain links TRBV11-2 to TRBJ1-1, with D hard to call. The germline gives CDR1 SGHAT, CDR2 FQNNGV. The germline V and J ends were trimmed by 5 bases and 0 bases, with 13 bases remaining between them. CDR3 length: 15 residues. The DNA of the CDR3 is TGTGCCAGCAGCCTCCTGTCGCAGGTGAACACTGAAGCTTTCTTT. Residues: CASSLLSQVNTEAFF.

The chain combines TRBV7-9 with TRBJ2-7; D unclear. The V end was cut by 1 base, the J end by 2 bases, with 12 bases between. The CDR3 is made up of 15 amino acids. Germline V CDR1 and CDR2: SEHNR, FQNEAQ (reference sequence). The CDR3, as DNA: TGTGCCAGCAGCTTAGAAGGGCTTGTCGCCTACGAGCAGTACTTC. This encodes CASSLEGLVAYEQYF.

The CDR3 loop is CASSPTGGVGNYEQFF. The CDR3 region has the DNA TGTGCCAGCAGCCCAACAGGGGGAGTGGGCAATTATGAGCAGTTCTTC. The chain combines TRBV7-2 with TRBJ2-1, with 8 nucleotides matching TRBD1. Germline V gene lookup returns CDR1 SGHTA and CDR2 FQGNSA. The CDR3 runs to 16 residues. V was pared by 5 bases and J by 8 bases, with 14 bases of the junction left unmatched.

The chain recombines TRBV5-1 with TRBJ1-3, with a tentative D call TRBD1 (6 bases). The V gene's germline CDR1 is SGHRS and CDR2 YFSETQ. The CDR3 spans 14 residues. V shed 4 bases and J shed 0 bases, with 8 bases lying between them. This CDR3 reads CASSEGGSGNTIYF. CDR3 bases: TGCGCCAGCAGCGAGGGGGGCTCTGGAAACACCATATATTTT.

CDR3 sequence: CASSRSTAEYTTDTQYF. CDR3 bases: TGTGCCAGTAGTAGATCAACAGCGGAATATACCACAGATACGCAGTATTTT. This chain joins TRBV19 and TRBJ2-3; perhaps TRBD2 as D (5 bases). V lost 4 bases and J 2 bases, leaving 19 bases between the germline ends. CDR1 is LNHDA and CDR2 is SQIVND in the germline V gene (reference sequence). The CDR3 totals 17 residues.

The chain is built from TRBV5-5 and TRBJ2-5; no clear D. Germline V lookup: CDR1 SGHKS, CDR2 YYEKEE (reference sequence). The V gene lost 2 bases and the J gene lost 4 bases, with 6 bases spanning the gap. The length of the CDR3 is 12 residues. The CDR3 bases are TGTGCCAGCAGCTTTCCCCGAGAGACCCAGTACTTC. This gives the protein CASSFPRETQYF.

This clone appeared once. The chain combines TRBV7-2 with TRBJ2-5; D is tentatively TRBD1 or TRBD2 (6 bases each). The CDR3 length is 15 residues. In germline, CDR1 is SGHTA, CDR2 FQGNSA. The ends were cut back, 3 bases at V and 1 base at J, with 12 bases in the middle. CDR3 sequence reads: CASSFTPGAQETQYF. The DNA of the CDR3 is TGTGCCAGCAGCTTTACCCCGGGGGCCCAAGAGACCCAGTACTTC. The whole variable domain, remainder taken from reference TRBV7-2 and TRBJ2-5, is GAGVSQSPSNKVTEKGKDVELRCDPISGHTALYWYRQSLGQGLEFLIYFQGNSAPDKSGLPSDRFSAERTGGSVSTLTIQRTQQEDSAVYLCASSFTPGAQETQYFGPGTRLLVL.

The chain employs TRBV9 and TRBJ2-6; D gene uncertain. V lost 0 bases to trimming and J lost 4 bases, with 8 bases between them. Germline V CDR1 and CDR2: SGDLS, YYNGEE. The CDR3 loop spans 15 amino acids. This chain's CDR3 is CASSVVGRGANVLTF. The CDR3 DNA is TGTGCCAGCAGCGTAGTTGGGCGCGGGGCCAACGTCCTGACTTTC.

The chain has TRBV12-5 and TRBJ2-2; D possibly corresponds to TRBD2 (5 bases). V was shortened by 3 bases and J by 0 bases, with 11 bases between the two germline ends. Per germline, CDR1 LGHNT and CDR2 FRNRAP. The CDR3 has 16 amino acids. CDR3 DNA: TGTGCTAGTGGTTTTATGGGAGCGGCGAACACCGGGGAGCTGTTTTTT. Protein: CASGFMGAANTGELFF.

By share of the sample, this clone is medium-sized. The chain joins TRBV16 to TRBJ2-3; D gene uncertain. Trimming left V 0 bases short and J 3 bases short, with 7 bases between. CDR1 and CDR2 from the germline V gene are KGHSY and FQNENV. The CDR3 contains 14 residues. The CDR3 sequence is CASSQSTLTDTQYF. The CDR3 nucleotides read TGTGCCAGCAGCCAATCGACCTTAACAGATACGCAGTATTTT.

The count of this clone is one. The J gene is TRBJ2-3, the V gene TRBV27; TRBD2 aligns across 7 bases. The CDR3 has 14 residues. J was trimmed by 1 base and V by 3 bases; bases with no gene match: 1. In germline, CDR1 is MNHEY, CDR2 SMNVEV (reference sequence). The CDR3: CASSFGGGTDTQYF. The CDR3 DNA reads TGTGCCAGCAGTTTTGGGGGGGGCACAGATACGCAGTATTTT.

The rearrangement links TRBV5-1 to TRBJ1-2, with D unresolved. Trimming stripped 5 bases from V and 4 bases from J, with 18 bases between. Germline lookup yields CDR1 SGHRS and CDR2 YFSETQ. CDR3 length: 15 amino acids. CDR3 bases: TGCGCCAGCAGTTCCTCGGGCGACTTACCCTATGGCTACACCTTC. This translates into CASSSSGDLPYGYTF.